This is a list of T cell receptor beta chains from one sample in a study of CD8+CD57+ T cells in acquired aplastic anemia. TCRdb re-called the reads through MiXCR, storing one row per CDR3 protein. The sample carries 200,000 to 250,000 distinct CDR3 sequences, about a third recorded once. Sequencing was carried out using sorted CD4+, CD8+, or CD8+CD57+ T cells (not recorded which) from PBMCs. All receptors come from a human donor in good health, serving as a control. Each CDR3 is given with its conserved first and last residue. The D gene is left open where the match is weak. Size values are once, few and many counts, or a class for expanded clones, and some rows have none.

d_gene | j_gene | abundance | v_gene | CDR3nt | CDR3aa
TRBD2 | TRBJ2-1 | many | TRBV20-1 | TGCAGTGCTAGACTAGCGGGAGATTACAATGAGCAGTTCTTC | CSARLAGDYNEQFF
NA | TRBJ1-5 | few | TRBV4-1 | TGCGCCAGCAGCCGTGACAGGTCCGATCAGCCCCAGCATTTT | CASSRDRSDQPQHF
NA | TRBJ2-7 | many | TRBV2 | TGTGCCAGCAGTAAGTCAGGGGCCTACGAGCAGTACTTC | CASSKSGAYEQYF
NA | TRBJ1-1 | many | TRBV19 | TGTGCCAGTAGGTACTACACTGAAGCTTTCTTT | CASRYYTEAFF
NA | TRBJ1-6 | NA | TRBV18 | TGTGCCAGCTCACCACTAAAGAACGTCAATTCACCCCTCCACTTT | CASSPLKNVNSPLHF
NA | TRBJ1-5 | few | TRBV12-3/TRBV12-4 | TGTGCCAGCAGTTTATCGGGTGGAAGTTATCAGCCCCAGCATTTT | CASSLSGGSYQPQHF
NA | TRBJ1-4 | NA | TRBV28 | TGTGCCAGCAGGAACGCACAGGACGGTGGGGAAAAACTGTTTTTT | CASRNAQDGGEKLFF
TRBD2 | TRBJ2-1 | many | TRBV29-1 | TGCAGCGTTGGATGGAGCGGGAGGGATCAGTTCTTC | CSVGWSGRDQFF
NA | TRBJ2-7 | NA | TRBV24-1 | TGTGCCACCAGTGAGGGCAGTTCCTACGAGCAGTACTTC | CATSEGSSYEQYF
NA | TRBJ2-2 | NA | TRBV4-1 | TGCGCCAGCAGCCACGCTACCACGGGGGCCGGGGAGCTGTTTTTT | CASSHATTGAGELFF
NA | TRBJ1-2 | few | TRBV19 | TGTGCCAGTAGTATCCAGAAAGCAGGGAAGAACGGCTACACCTTC | CASSIQKAGKNGYTF
NA | TRBJ2-6 | many | TRBV5-1 | TGCGCCAGCAGCTTGGTAGGTACGGGTGCTGGGGCCAACGTCCTGACTTTC | CASSLVGTGAGANVLTF
NA | TRBJ2-6 | NA | TRBV18 | TGTGCCAGCTCACCAGGAATCTCTGGGGCCAACGTCCTGACTTTC | CASSPGISGANVLTF
NA | TRBJ1-1 | many | TRBV2 | TGTGCCACGGGGTTTTTAAACACTGAAGCTTTCTTT | CATGFLNTEAFF
TRBD2 | TRBJ2-1 | many | TRBV29-1 | TGCAGCGTTGGACGGACTAGCGGGATTAATGAGCAGTTCTTC | CSVGRTSGINEQFF
NA | TRBJ2-5 | many | TRBV12-3/TRBV12-4 | TGTGCCAGCAGCCACGCTCAGACCCAGTACTTC | CASSHAQTQYF
TRBD1 | TRBJ1-1 | NA | TRBV6-5 | TGTGCCAGCAGTTACTCGTTGGGACAGGGTTTCTTCACTGAAGCTTTCTTT | CASSYSLGQGFFTEAFF
NA | TRBJ2-1 | many | TRBV7-2 | TGTGCCAGCAGCCGTGTAGGGTACAATGAGCAGTTCTTC | CASSRVGYNEQFF
TRBD2 | TRBJ2-1 | many | TRBV7-3 | TGTGCCAGCAGCTCCGGGACTAGAGTTAATGAGCAGTTCTTC | CASSSGTRVNEQFF
NA | TRBJ2-3 | many | TRBV20-1 | TGCAGTGCAAAGGGGGACACAGATACGCAGTATTTT | CSAKGDTDTQYF
TRBD2 | TRBJ2-3 | many | TRBV20-1 | TGCAGTGCTAGAGGGCGGCTAGCGGGAGGGCCTGGAACAGATACGCAGTATTTT | CSARGRLAGGPGTDTQYF
NA | TRBJ2-7 | few | TRBV5-8 | TGTGCCAGCAGTGATGGGCGTGGGCAGTACTTC | CASSDGRGQYF
NA | TRBJ2-7 | NA | TRBV6-1 | TGTGCCAGCAGTCAGATCCGTCCGACGCGGGGCCTTTTCTACGAGCAGTACTTC | CASSQIRPTRGLFYEQYF
NA | TRBJ2-7 | many | TRBV20-1 | TGCAGTGCTAGAGATCCGGGGGCCTACAAGCCCTACGAGCAGTACTTC | CSARDPGAYKPYEQYF
NA | TRBJ2-7 | many | TRBV10-2 | TGCGCCAGCAGGTGGGCCGGGAGCGACTACGAGCAGTACTTC | CASRWAGSDYEQYF
NA | TRBJ2-7 | NA | TRBV28 | TGTGCCAGCAGATCTTCCAAGGGACGTTACTTCTACGAGCAGTACTTC | CASRSSKGRYFYEQYF
NA | TRBJ2-7 | few | TRBV3-1 | TGTGCCAGCAGCCAAGTTTGGGCAGGTGCCTACGAGCAGTACTTC | CASSQVWAGAYEQYF
NA | TRBJ1-4 | NA | TRBV2 | TGTGCCAGCCGAGGCAGGGGCTTTCTTAATGAAAAACTGCTTTTT | CASRGRGFLNEKLLF
NA | TRBJ2-5 | NA | TRBV7-3 | TGTGCCAGCAGCTTAGCAGGGGACACCACAGAGACCCAGTACTTC | CASSLAGDTTETQYF
NA | TRBJ2-7 | NA | TRBV10-3 | TGTGCCAACAGTAGCAGTCGGGGGGACACCTACGAGCAGTACTTC | CANSSSRGDTYEQYF
NA | TRBJ2-5 | many | TRBV9 | TGTGCCAGCAGCGTAGGCCTCCTTGGGGAGACCCAGTACTTC | CASSVGLLGETQYF
TRBD1 | TRBJ1-6 | many | TRBV12-3/TRBV12-4 | TGTGCCAGCAGGCCCTCCGGGACAGTTAATTCACCCCTCCACTTT | CASRPSGTVNSPLHF
NA | TRBJ1-3 | many | TRBV2 | TGTGCCAGCAGGAGGGGGGGGGTAGCTGGAAACACCATATATTTT | CASRRGGVAGNTIYF
NA | TRBJ1-2 | many | TRBV12-3/TRBV12-4 | TGTGCCAGCTTCCGGAGGGGAGGGCGCGGGTTGAATGGCTACACCTTC | CASFRRGGRGLNGYTF
NA | TRBJ1-5 | many | TRBV4-1 | TGCGCCAGCAGCGGGCAGCTGGATAGAGCCAATCAGCCCCAGCATTTT | CASSGQLDRANQPQHF
TRBD1 | TRBJ1-1 | NA | TRBV6-8 | TGTGCCAGCAGTTACTCGGGAACAAACTACAGGGGGCGCGAAGGGGAAGCCGAAGCTTTCTTT | CASSYSGTNYRGREGEAEAFF
TRBD1 | TRBJ1-2 | NA | TRBV3-1 | TGTGCCAGCAGCCATCAAGTAGGACAGGGCTATGGCTACACCTTC | CASSHQVGQGYGYTF
TRBD1 | TRBJ2-7 | many | TRBV20-1 | TGCAGTGCGGGAAGCTTCGACAGGGGTACCTACGAGCAGTACTTC | CSAGSFDRGTYEQYF
TRBD2 | TRBJ2-1 | many | TRBV11-3 | TGTGCCAGCAGCTCACGACCTAGCGGGGGGGGAAATGAGCAGTTCTTC | CASSSRPSGGGNEQFF
NA | TRBJ1-2 | many | TRBV4-1 | TGCGCCAGCATGGGTCCCGCTAACTATGGCTACACCTTC | CASMGPANYGYTF
TRBD1 | TRBJ1-1 | NA | TRBV11-2 | TGTGCCAGCAGCTTCTCAACAGGGGTGATCACTGAAGCTTTCTTT | CASSFSTGVITEAFF
TRBD1 | TRBJ1-6 | NA | TRBV25-1 | TGTGCTAGAGATCTGTTGGGACAGGGAGGTTCACCCCTCCACTTT | CARDLLGQGGSPLHF
TRBD2 | TRBJ2-3 | many | TRBV20-1 | TGCAGTGCCCCTCCTAGCGGGGCGAGCACAGATACGCAGTATTTT | CSAPPSGASTDTQYF
TRBD1 | TRBJ1-1 | NA | TRBV3-1 | TGTGCCAGCAGCTATACTACAGGGGGCACTGAAGCTTTCTTT | CASSYTTGGTEAFF
NA | TRBJ1-2 | many | TRBV29-1 | TGCAGCGTTGAGGGAGGACAGCCCTATGGCTACACCTTC | CSVEGGQPYGYTF
TRBD1 | TRBJ1-3 | NA | TRBV11-2 | TGTGCCAGCAGCTTAGTTCCCATTCAGGGGGCGAACTCTGGAAACACCATATATTTT | CASSLVPIQGANSGNTIYF
NA | TRBJ2-7 | NA | TRBV12-3/TRBV12-4 | TGTGCCAGCAGTCAGCAGGGATACTACGAGCAGTACTTC | CASSQQGYYEQYF
TRBD1 | TRBJ1-2 | many | TRBV7-3 | TGTGCCAGCAGCATGACAGGGTTTGATGGCTACACCTTC | CASSMTGFDGYTF
NA | TRBJ2-7 | NA | TRBV7-9 | TGTGCCAGCAGCTTAAAGGGTTCCGACGAGCAGTACTTC | CASSLKGSDEQYF
TRBD2 | TRBJ2-7 | NA | TRBV19 | TGTGCCAGTAGTAGCCAGGGACTAGCTTACGAGCAGTACTTC | CASSSQGLAYEQYF
NA | TRBJ2-3 | NA | TRBV20-1 | TGCAGTGCGAAACAATGGGGGGGGCTGAACACAGATACGCAGTATTTT | CSAKQWGGLNTDTQYF
TRBD2 | TRBJ2-3 | many | TRBV20-1 | TGCAGTGCTAAAACTAGCGGGACAAATACGCAGTATTTT | CSAKTSGTNTQYF
NA | TRBJ1-5 | many | TRBV7-2 | TGTGCCAGCAGCCCACATAGCAATCAGCCCCAGCATTTT | CASSPHSNQPQHF
NA | TRBJ2-4 | NA | TRBV19 | TGTGCCAGTGCGGAGTTTTTAGCCAAAAACATTCAGTACTTC | CASAEFLAKNIQYF
NA | TRBJ2-5 | many | TRBV3-1 | TGTGCCAGCAGCCAACAAGAGACCCAGTACTTC | CASSQQETQYF
NA | TRBJ1-2 | many | TRBV19 | TGTGCCAGTGGATTCCCGGTTACGGAGTATGGCTACACCTTC | CASGFPVTEYGYTF
NA | TRBJ2-7 | many | TRBV25-1 | TGTGCCAGCAGTGCCCGATTCGGACCAGGGACCTCCTACGAGCAGTACTTC | CASSARFGPGTSYEQYF
NA | TRBJ1-2 | NA | TRBV2 | TGTGCCAGCAGTGTACAGGCTAACTATGGCTACACCTTC | CASSVQANYGYTF
TRBD1 | TRBJ1-1 | many | TRBV7-9 | TGTGCCAGCAGCTTAGGCTTGACAGGGGGCGCAGAAACTGAAGCTTTCTTT | CASSLGLTGGAETEAFF